This T cell receptor beta chain was documented in a study of T cell repertoires in cytomegalovirus infection (dated 2019 in TCRdb). In the study overall: The peptide stimulations were aimed at well-studied HLA-B-restricted epitopes as well as recently identified HLA-C-restricted CMV epitopes, whose presentation resists viral immunomodulation. Donor HLA type was relevant to the analysis, because carriage of CMV infection together with the matching HLA type was indicated by public TCR beta signatures. Beyond this particular receptor, the publication reports: In both this cohort and an independent approximately 400-donor cohort, the cumulative frequency of public TCR beta family members distinguished carriers of CMV infection plus the relevant HLA type. The ex vivo response was dominated by HLA-C-restricted CMV-specific TCR beta clonotypes, which also provided the single most frequent clonotype in two of eight donors.

The CDR3, cysteine through phenylalanine, is 14 amino acids long. The retained sequence is limited to the CDR3, 42 bases, with the frame set at the first base. The junction carries 13 bases between V and J, which are trimmed by 5 bases and 5 bases respectively. The germline V gene provides CDR1 MGHDK and CDR2 SYGVNS. Points on this clonotype: Its antigen target is currently unknown. The sample holds no much larger clone one base away, and base qualities are not on file.

The instrument was an Illumina HiSeq 1500. TCRdb trimmed public reads at Q25 via fastp, called clones via MiXCR and kept in-frame beta chains. Entries that share a CDR3 protein sequence are merged under the most common genes and DNA. Within this sample are around 900,000 distinct CDR3 sequences, with less than 35% of them counted one time only. Jointly, the top ten make up around 15% of the sample. In the paper's terms, the treatment or condition label means: in vitro stimulation with specific CMV peptide epitopes to enrich CMV-specific T cells. Sequencing was performed on cultured CD8+ T cells from PBMCs, taken from culture after CMV antigen stimulation. The receptor's source is a human donor in good health (CMV status not recorded). Some clones in this sample may be carry-over from other donors' samples. In this chain, TRBV25-1 is recombined with TRBJ1-5, with the D gene not clear enough to name. The CDR3 reads as follows: CASSPPGEYQPQHF. The sequence in DNA is TGTGCCAGCAGTCCTCCCGGGGAGTATCAGCCCCAGCATTTT.